The 31 T cell receptor beta chains listed next were all sequenced from one sample in a study of blood T cell repertoires in COVID-19. Using immunoSEQ multiplex PCR, the repertoire was profiled, and TCRdb retains in-frame clones only, with some absent. The data contain 100,000 or so clones, roughly 80% of them singletons. Sequencing was done on a sample of peripheral blood. The source of these receptors is an older man with acute or convalescent COVID-19.

This chain links TRBV5-1 with TRBJ1-3, with D hard to call. Trimming left V 4 bases short and J 1 base short, with 12 bases between. The CDR3 runs 15 residues. Germline V gene lookup returns CDR1 SGHRS and CDR2 YFSETQ. CDR3 bases: TGCGCCAGCAGCGCATCCGGGGTATCTGGAAACACCATATATTTT. Amino acid sequence: CASSASGVSGNTIYF.

The chain is built from TRBV11-2 and TRBJ1-4; D unclear. The ends were cut back, 1 base at V and 5 bases at J, with 8 bases in the middle. The CDR3 extends over 14 amino acids. Per the germline V gene, CDR1 is SGHAT and CDR2 is FQNNGV. In DNA form, the CDR3 reads TGTGCCAGCAGCTTAGTGTCGGGAAATGAAAAACTGTTTTTT. Amino acids: CASSLVSGNEKLFF.

This chain uses TRBV7-9 with TRBJ2-2; D possibly corresponds to TRBD1 (6 bases). The CDR3 length is 16 residues. Trimming removed 5 bases from V and 3 bases from J, with 16 bases in between. Germline CDR1 reads SEHNR; CDR2 reads FQNEAQ (reference sequence). In DNA, the CDR3 is TGTGCCAGCAGCAATCCCGGGACAACCGACACCGGGGAGCTGTTTTTT. This gives the protein CASSNPGTTDTGELFF.

The chain links TRBV7-8 to TRBJ1-2; no clear D gene. The V gene lost 1 base and the J gene lost 0 bases, with 6 bases spanning the gap. The CDR3 totals 14 residues. CDR1 is SGHVS, CDR2 FQNEAQ, per germline. CDR3 in amino acids: CASSLDESNYGYTF. For the CDR3, the DNA is TGTGCCAGCAGCTTAGATGAGTCTAACTATGGCTACACCTTC.

In this sample, this clone turned up a few times. The V call is TRBV19, the J call TRBJ1-2; 9 nucleotides agree with TRBD1. Germline CDR1 LNHDA, CDR2 SQIVND (reference sequence). J lost 0 bases, V lost 11 bases, and 13 bases had no gene match. The CDR3 contains 16 residues. The CDR3 DNA sequence: TGTGCCTTAATCCGGGACAGGGCCGGAGCTAACTATGGCTACACCTTC. This encodes CALIRDRAGANYGYTF. Filled out from reference TRBV19 and TRBJ1-2, the complete variable domain reads DGGITQSPKYLFRKEGQNVTLSCEQNLNHDAMYWYRQDPGQGLRLIYYSQIVNDFQKGDIAEGYSVSREKKESFPLTVTSAQKNPTAFYLCALIRDRAGANYGYTFGSGTRLTVV.

V and J are TRBV27 and TRBJ2-5; perhaps TRBD2 as D (6 bases). With 4 bases removed from V and 4 bases from J, the gap between germline ends came to 19 bases. This CDR3 contains 16 residues. Germline V gene data show CDR1 as MNHEY and CDR2 as SMNVEV (reference sequence). CDR3 sequence: CASSSTKGGGLETQYF. Here the CDR3 DNA reads TGTGCCAGCAGTTCGACGAAGGGAGGAGGTTTAGAGACCCAGTACTTC.

In this sample, this clone turned up a few times. This chain links TRBV6-6 with TRBJ2-7, with a possible D match to TRBD1 (5 bases). The germline V and J ends were trimmed by 6 bases and 2 bases, with 8 bases remaining between them. This CDR3 region has 12 residues. Germline assignment: CDR1 MNHNY and CDR2 SVGAGI (reference sequence). The CDR3 DNA reads TGTGCCAGCAGAGGGGCCACCTACGAGCAGTACTTC. Translating gives CASRGATYEQYF.

The chain couples TRBV28 to TRBJ2-7; 9 bases are shared with TRBD1. The junction had 12 bases not matched to a gene; V was cut back by 7 bases and J by 5 bases. CDR3 size: 15 residues. Germline CDR1 is MDHEN and CDR2 is SYDVKM. CDR3 coding DNA: TGTGCCAGCAAGACACCGGGACAGGGTTTCGACGAGCAGTACTTC. It translates to CASKTPGQGFDEQYF. Filled out from reference TRBV28 and TRBJ2-7, the complete variable domain reads DVKVTQSSRYLVKRTGEKVFLECVQDMDHENMFWYRQDPGLGLRLIYFSYDVKMKEKGDIPEGYSVSREKKERFSLILESASTNQTSMYLCASKTPGQGFDEQYFGPGTRLTVT.

The chain combines TRBV3-1 (or the pseudogene TRBV3-2) with TRBJ1-2; D remains unclear. The germline V gene has CDR1 LGHDT and CDR2 YNNKEL (reference sequence). The CDR3 runs 14 residues. V was shortened by 2 bases and J by 7 bases, with 14 bases between the two germline ends. Here the CDR3 reads CASSQLEGIGGYTF. In DNA form, the CDR3 reads TGTGCCAGCAGCCAACTTGAGGGAATCGGTGGCTACACCTTC.

The chain uses TRBV6-2 or TRBV6-3 and TRBJ2-1; 10 bases are shared with TRBD2. This CDR3 has 15 residues. With 4 bases clipped from V and 4 bases from J, the junction kept 4 bases outside the gene matches. Per the germline V gene, CDR1 is MNHEY and CDR2 is SVGEGT. CDR3 nucleotides: TGTGCCAGCAGTTCGGGGACTAGCGCTTACAATGAGCAGTTCTTC. Its protein product is CASSSGTSAYNEQFF.

This chain links TRBV24-1 with TRBJ2-3; 8 bases are a match to TRBD1. Trimming cost V 1 base and J 5 bases; bases outside gene matches: 4. The CDR3 contains 15 residues. Germline loops: CDR1 KGHDR, CDR2 SFDVKD. The CDR3 DNA reads as TGTGCCACCAGTGATTTAACAGGGGGAGAAGATACGCAGTATTTT. Residues: CATSDLTGGEDTQYF.

The chain is built from TRBV28 and TRBJ2-3, with D unclear. The CDR3 covers 15 residues. Germline values: CDR1 MDHEN, CDR2 SYDVKM. Trimming took 6 bases from V and 3 from J, leaving 16 bases between them. CDR3 in DNA: TGTGCCAGCAGCCCCCTCGCCGGGTCTACAGATACGCAGTATTTT. It encodes CASSPLAGSTDTQYF.

V is TRBV7-6 and J is TRBJ2-5, with D possibly TRBD1 on 7 matching bases. V was shortened by 5 bases and J by 7 bases, with 20 bases between the two germline ends. Germline loops: CDR1 SGHVS, CDR2 FNYEAQ. The CDR3 length is 15 residues. CDR3 sequence reads: CASSPVAGGLGTQYF. Written as DNA, the CDR3 is TGTGCCAGCAGCCCAGTGGCAGGGGGGCTAGGGACCCAGTACTTC.

The chain combines TRBV5-1 with TRBJ1-1, with 8 bases that match TRBD1. The CDR3 covers 15 residues. Germline V lookup: CDR1 SGHRS, CDR2 YFSETQ. J gave up 1 base and V 4 bases, and 6 bases lay outside the gene matches. Here the CDR3 reads CASSGNGQGNTEAFF. CDR3 in DNA: TGCGCCAGCAGCGGAAATGGACAGGGGAACACTGAAGCTTTCTTT. The full variable domain, in which reference TRBV5-1 and TRBJ1-1 provide the parts outside the CDR3, is KAGVTQTPRYLIKTRGQQVTLSCSPISGHRSVSWYQQTPGQGLQFLFEYFSETQRNKGNFPGRFSGRQFSNSRSEMNVSTLELGDSALYLCASSGNGQGNTEAFFGQGTRLTVV.

This rearrangement joins TRBV28 to TRBJ1-5; weak D call: TRBD1 (6 bases). Trimming cost V 10 bases and J 0 bases, with 13 bases left between them. Germline lookup yields CDR1 MDHEN and CDR2 SYDVKM. The CDR3 covers 14 residues. CDR3 bases: TGTGCCATACAGGGATATTATAGCAATCAGCCCCAGCATTTT. It specifies CAIQGYYSNQPQHF.

The chain combines TRBV12-3 or TRBV12-4 with TRBJ1-6, with D possibly matching TRBD1 (5 bases). V gave up 1 base and J gave up 7 bases, with 5 bases separating them. This CDR3 comprises 13 residues. The DNA of the CDR3 is TGTGCCAGCAGTTTAGGGGGCAATTCACCCCTCCACTTT. It specifies CASSLGGNSPLHF.

V gene TRBV19 combines with J gene TRBJ1-1, with D possibly matching TRBD1 (5 bases). CDR1 and CDR2 from the germline V gene are LNHDA and SQIVND (reference sequence). The CDR3 extends over 14 amino acids. Trimming pared 7 bases from V and 0 bases from J, leaving 12 bases between. CDR3 sequence reads: CASIADRLNTEAFF. The CDR3 bases are TGTGCCAGTATCGCAGACAGACTGAACACTGAAGCTTTCTTT.

V is TRBV25-1 and J is TRBJ2-7; 7 bases align to TRBD1. After removal of 1 base from V and 4 bases from J, the junction contained 16 bases not matched to a gene. The CDR3 has 18 amino acids. Germline V gives CDR1 MGHDK, CDR2 SYGVNS. CDR3 nucleotides: TGTGCCAGCAGTGAATTAGTTTATCGGAGGACAGGAATATACGAGCAGTACTTC. Amino acid sequence: CASSELVYRRTGIYEQYF.

J is TRBJ2-1 and V is TRBV19; D unclear. The V end lost 6 bases, the J end lost 5 bases, and 8 bases lay between the germline ends. The CDR3 consists of 12 residues. Per the germline V gene, CDR1 is LNHDA and CDR2 is SQIVND (reference sequence). CDR3 amino acids: CASRGQDNEQFF. The DNA of the CDR3 is TGTGCCAGTAGAGGCCAGGACAATGAGCAGTTCTTC.

The chain recombines TRBV5-5 with TRBJ2-5, with a possible D match to TRBD2 (6 bases). Trimming took off 1 base at V and 7 bases at J, with 11 bases between the two ends. CDR1 is SGHKS, CDR2 YYEKEE, per germline (reference sequence). CDR3 length: 13 residues. The CDR3 nucleotides read TGTGCCAGCAGCTTGAGGTACGGGGGGACCCAGTACTTC. Translating it yields CASSLRYGGTQYF.

This clone was observed a handful of times. This chain connects TRBV5-8 to TRBJ2-7, with 9 bases aligning to TRBD1. V dropped 6 bases and J dropped 4; count of bases not matched to a gene: 8. Germline assignment: CDR1 SGHTS and CDR2 YDEGEE. The CDR3 has 14 residues. CDR3 loop: CASNYGQGIYEQYF. As DNA, the CDR3 is TGTGCCAGCAATTACGGACAGGGGATTTACGAGCAGTACTTC.

About this clone itself: Other DNA sequences from this sample encode an identical CDR3 as well. The chain joins TRBV19 to TRBJ2-3; 8 bases line up with TRBD2. Trimming took 1 base from V and 4 from J; bases not matched to a gene: 4. CDR3 length: 15 residues. From germline, CDR1 is LNHDA and CDR2 SQIVND (reference sequence). CDR3 in DNA: TGTGCCAGTAGTATAGCCGGAGCGGGAGCAGATACGCAGTATTTT. The encoded protein is CASSIAGAGADTQYF.

The chain combines TRBV5-1 with TRBJ2-1, with TRBD1 matching 8 bases. The CDR3 is 14 residues long. Germline V gives CDR1 SGHRS, CDR2 YFSETQ. V lost 4 bases, J lost 9 bases, and 9 bases stayed unmatched. DNA for the CDR3: TGCGCCAGCAGCCCCGGGCAGGGGGCGGGTGAGCAGTTCTTC. Its translation: CASSPGQGAGEQFF.

The rearrangement links TRBV27 to TRBJ2-2; 8 positions agree with TRBD2. CDR3 size: 16 residues. The ends lost 1 base at V and 4 bases at J; junction bases unmatched: 5. Germline assignment: CDR1 MNHEY and CDR2 SMNVEV (reference sequence). Here the CDR3 DNA reads TGTGCCAGCAGTTTATACGGGGGGGACGGCACCGGGGAGCTGTTTTTT. It encodes CASSLYGGDGTGELFF.

The V and J genes are TRBV6-5 and TRBJ1-1, with D possibly matching TRBD1 (6 bases). The CDR3 extends over 13 amino acids. Germline CDR1 MNHEY, CDR2 SVGAGI. Trimming removed 7 bases from V and 1 base from J, with 10 bases in between. The CDR3 nucleotides are TGTGCCAGCAAACACAGGGCGAACACTGAAGCTTTCTTT. It encodes CASKHRANTEAFF.

The J gene is TRBJ2-5, the V gene TRBV7-8, with 7 bases aligning to TRBD2. V shed 5 bases and J 1 base; nucleotides not matched to a gene: 7. CDR1 and CDR2 from the germline V gene are SGHVS and FQNEAQ. There are 15 residues in the CDR3. In DNA, the CDR3 is TGTGCCAGCAGCGCTGGAGGGACTACCCAAGAGACCCAGTACTTC. Its translation: CASSAGGTTQETQYF.

The rearrangement uses TRBV5-1 and TRBJ2-1; 9 bases map to TRBD1. Germline V gene lookup returns CDR1 SGHRS and CDR2 YFSETQ. This CDR3 has 16 amino acids. V was clipped by 4 bases and J by 9 bases; unmatched bases: 14. Written as DNA, the CDR3 is TGCGCCAGCAGCCTGACATCCGGGACAGGGATCGGTGAGCAGTTCTTC. Residues: CASSLTSGTGIGEQFF.

V and J are TRBV9 and TRBJ1-6, with D perhaps matching TRBD1 (5 bases). Germline V gene lookup returns CDR1 SGDLS and CDR2 YYNGEE. The CDR3 extends over 16 amino acids. The V end lost 4 bases, the J end lost 7 bases, and 18 bases lay between the germline ends. Written as DNA, the CDR3 is TGTGCCAGCAGCCCAACAAGCCACGCAGGGAATTCACCCCTCCACTTT. It encodes CASSPTSHAGNSPLHF.

This rearrangement joins TRBV5-8 to TRBJ2-6; D is possibly TRBD1 (6 bases). This CDR3 comprises 15 residues. The germline V gene encodes CDR1 SGHTS and CDR2 YDEGEE. The V end was cut by 4 bases, the J end by 0 bases, with 8 bases between. The CDR3 coding sequence is TGTGCCAGCAGCGTAGGGGGCTCTGGGGCCAACGTCCTGACTTTC. This translates into CASSVGGSGANVLTF. Full variable domain (rest looked up from reference TRBV5-8 and TRBJ2-6): EAGVTQSPTHLIKTRGQQATLRCSPISGHTSVYWYQQALGLGLQFLLWYDEGEERNRGNFPPRFSGRQFPNYSSELNVNALELEDSALYLCASSVGGSGANVLTFGAGSRLTVL.

This clone was counted only a few times. The chain is built from TRBV2 and TRBJ2-7, with a possible D match to TRBD1 (5 bases). The CDR3 contains 12 residues. Trimming pared 6 bases from V and 6 bases from J, leaving 12 bases between. Germline loops: CDR1 SNHLY, CDR2 FYNNEI. CDR3 protein: CASRVDSLEQYF. Here the CDR3 DNA reads TGTGCCAGCAGGGTAGACAGTCTCGAGCAGTACTTC. Using reference TRBV2 and TRBJ2-7 for the parts outside the CDR3, the full variable domain is EPEVTQTPSHQVTQMGQEVILRCVPISNHLYFYWYRQILGQKVEFLVSFYNNEISEKSEIFDDQFSVERPDGSNFTLKIRSTKLEDSAMYFCASRVDSLEQYFGPGTRLTVT.

The rearrangement links TRBV21-1 to TRBJ2-7; the table gives TRBD1 as D, unverified against the DNA. TRBV21-1 is a documented pseudogene. CDR3 length equals 13 residues. CDR3 residues: CASRQGSTYEQYF. The CDR3 bases are TGTGCCAGCAGGCAGGGATCAACCTACGAGCAGTACTTC.